The 27 T cell receptor beta chains presented below share a single source sample, sequenced in a study of blood T cells in healthy people across ages. Primed by a sample-barcoded 5' primer and a J-beta primer mix, a second PCR proceeded for roughly 6 to 12 cycles. TCRdb re-called the 5' RACE reads with MiXCR, one entry per CDR3 protein. Of about 1.1 million distinct CDR3 sequences listed, roughly two fifths are singletons. Sequencing used blood. These receptors all stem from a man aged 18 to 29 in good health.

The V call is TRBV7-8, the J call TRBJ1-2; D gene uncertain. V lost 1 base and J lost 3, with 6 bases in between. The CDR3 covers 13 residues. Looked up from germline, CDR1 is SGHVS and CDR2 is FQNEAQ. CDR3 amino acids: CASSLELDYGYTF. The CDR3 nucleotides are TGTGCCAGCAGCTTAGAGCTGGACTATGGCTACACCTTC.

This chain connects TRBV18 to TRBJ2-5; maybe TRBD1 (6 bases). The CDR3 has 16 residues. Germline V CDR1 and CDR2: KGHSH, LQKENI. V was clipped by 2 bases and J by 2 bases, with 15 bases between them. The CDR3 loop reads CASSPDTGIFQETQYF. CDR3 nucleotides: TGTGCCAGCTCACCAGACACAGGGATTTTTCAAGAGACCCAGTACTTC.

A few counts support this clonotype. This sequence joins TRBV6-5 and TRBJ1-6, with D maybe TRBD1 (5 bases). The V end lost 6 bases, the J end lost 8 bases, and 11 bases lay between the germline ends. The CDR3 is 13 amino acids. From germline, CDR1 is MNHEY and CDR2 SVGAGI. The CDR3 nucleotides are TGTGCCAGCAGGGGGGAGACGTATTCACCCCTCCACTTT. This sequence encodes CASRGETYSPLHF.

V and J are TRBV20-1 and TRBJ2-3, with D perhaps given as TRBD1 or TRBD2 (7 bases each). Trimming shortened V by 5 bases and J by 2 bases, and 17 bases separated the two germline ends. The CDR3 is 15 amino acids. Per germline, CDR1 DFQATT and CDR2 SNEGSKA (reference sequence). DNA for the CDR3: TGCAGTGCTTCAGGGGGGGCCGGACCCACAGATACGCAGTATTTT. This encodes CSASGGAGPTDTQYF.

This sequence joins TRBV5-5 and TRBJ2-5, with a possible D match to TRBD1 (5 bases). V dropped 2 bases and J dropped 11 bases, with 16 bases sitting between them. Germline V CDR1 and CDR2: SGHKS, YYEKEE (reference sequence). This CDR3 has 13 residues. The CDR3 reads CASSFWWGDEQYF. CDR3 bases: TGTGCCAGCAGCTTTTGGTGGGGCGATGAGCAGTACTTC.

This clonotype was recorded a few times. This sequence joins TRBV9 and TRBJ2-3; a possible D gene is TRBD2 (6 bases). Germline values: CDR1 SGDLS, CDR2 YYNGEE. Trimming stripped 5 bases from V and 6 bases from J, with 22 bases between. The length of the CDR3 is 16 residues. The DNA for the CDR3 is TGTGCCAGCAGTCATCGGGACTCGAAAGATCGGGATACGCAGTATTTT. Protein: CASSHRDSKDRDTQYF.

This clonotype was observed a handful of times. The chain links TRBV28 to TRBJ1-1; D unclear. V gave up 8 bases and J gave up 0 bases, with 13 bases separating them. Germline V CDR1 and CDR2: MDHEN, SYDVKM. This CDR3 contains 14 residues. Written as DNA, the CDR3 is TGTGCCAGCGCCGCCTGGCAGATGAACACTGAAGCTTTCTTT. This codes for CASAAWQMNTEAFF.

The chain combines TRBV7-3 with TRBJ2-3, with 11 bases that match TRBD1. V lost 5 bases and J lost 3; bases outside the gene matches: 16. This CDR3 is 19 amino acids long. Germline V gene lookup returns CDR1 SGHTA and CDR2 FQGTGA. The CDR3 spells CASSAGTGGFFFGTDTQYF. In DNA form, the CDR3 reads TGTGCCAGCAGCGCCGGGACAGGGGGGTTTTTTTTCGGGACAGATACGCAGTATTTT.

The rearrangement links TRBV6-2 or TRBV6-3 to TRBJ1-1; TRBD1 is a possible D gene (5 bases). This CDR3 has 13 residues. The germline V gene encodes CDR1 MNHEY and CDR2 SVGEGT. The V end lost 10 bases, the J end lost 4 bases, and 16 bases lay between the germline ends. CDR3 DNA: TGTGCCATCTTACGGGGGGATACCACTGAAGCTTTCTTT. Its protein product is CAILRGDTTEAFF.

The chain has TRBV13 and TRBJ2-1; the D gene is possibly TRBD2 (5 bases). CDR3 length: 19 residues. In germline, CDR1 is PRHDT, CDR2 FYEKMQ (reference sequence). V was trimmed by 4 bases and J by 8 bases, leaving 30 bases between them. CDR3 residues: CASSSEVLGTGLATDEQFF. In DNA form, the CDR3 reads TGTGCCAGCAGCTCCGAGGTCCTAGGCACGGGGTTGGCTACGGATGAGCAGTTCTTC. Full variable domain (missing parts from reference TRBV13 and TRBJ2-1): AAGVIQSPRHLIKEKRETATLKCYPIPRHDTVYWYQQGPGQDPQFLISFYEKMQSDKGSIPDRFSAQQFSDYHSELNMSSLELGDSALYFCASSSEVLGTGLATDEQFFGPGTRLTVL.

The chain has TRBV6-2 or TRBV6-3 and TRBJ1-1; TRBD1 is a possible D gene (5 bases). The V and J ends lost 4 bases and 7 bases respectively, with 13 bases between them. There are 13 residues in the CDR3. Per germline, CDR1 MNHEY and CDR2 SVGEGT. The DNA of the CDR3 is TGTGCCAGCAGTTCCTTACTGGGGGGTGAAGCTTTCTTT. Translation: CASSSLLGGEAFF.

The V and J genes are TRBV5-6 and TRBJ2-4, with D unclear. This CDR3 spans 14 amino acids. Germline values: CDR1 SGHDT, CDR2 YYEEEE. The germline V and J ends were trimmed by 1 base and 13 bases, with 18 bases remaining between them. The CDR3, as DNA: TGTGCCAGCAGCTTGCGGGCCACCTACAATGAGCAGTACTTC. The encoded protein is CASSLRATYNEQYF.

This clonotype was observed once. V usage is TRBV18 and J usage is TRBJ1-1; D gene unclear. The V end lost 3 bases, the J end lost 1 base, and 12 bases lay between the germline ends. The CDR3 is 15 residues long. Germline CDR1 KGHSH, CDR2 LQKENI. The CDR3 DNA sequence: TGTGCCAGCTCACCCAGTACAGATCCGAACACTGAAGCTTTCTTT. It encodes CASSPSTDPNTEAFF.

In regard to this clonotype: One junction end does not reproduce the germline sequence, and a read error may be involved. The rearrangement links TRBV6-2 or TRBV6-3 to TRBJ2-1; 7 nucleotides align to TRBD2. CDR3 length: 12 residues. The V gene's germline CDR1 is MNHEY and CDR2 SVGEGT. The CDR3 nucleotides are TGTACCAGCAGTTACGGGGGGAATGAGCAGTTCTTC. Translation: CTSSYGGNEQFF.

The chain combines TRBV20-1 with TRBJ2-1, with 9 bases identical to TRBD1. V shed 6 bases, J shed 6 bases, and the junction held 12 bases outside the gene matches. The V gene's germline CDR1 is DFQATT and CDR2 SNEGSKA (reference sequence). The CDR3 has 15 residues. The DNA of the CDR3 is TGCAGTGCCCCAGGACAGGGGTCGGTGGTCAATGAGCAGTTCTTC. Translating gives CSAPGQGSVVNEQFF.

The chain uses TRBV6-5 and TRBJ1-6; tentative D call: TRBD1 (5 bases). This CDR3 is built from 19 residues. Trimming removed 0 bases from V and 0 bases from J, with 15 bases in between. The germline V gene encodes CDR1 MNHEY and CDR2 SVGAGI. DNA of the CDR3: TGTGCCAGCAGTTACTCGAGGGGCGGCCTGAGCTCCTATAATTCACCCCTCCACTTT. Protein sequence: CASSYSRGGLSSYNSPLHF.

The chain recombines TRBV5-1 with TRBJ1-2, with a possible D match to TRBD1 (5 bases). The germline V and J ends were trimmed by 0 bases and 4 bases, with 10 bases remaining between them. Germline-derived CDR1 and CDR2 are SGHRS and YFSETQ. There are 14 residues in the CDR3. Written as DNA, the CDR3 is TGCGCCAGCAGCTTGGATTTTCAGGGCTATGGCTACACCTTC. Translation gives CASSLDFQGYGYTF.

In this sample, this clonotype turned up a few times. This chain links TRBV20-1 with TRBJ2-3, with no clear D. This CDR3 is built from 14 residues. Trimming removed 3 bases at V and 6 bases at J, with 16 bases between. Germline V CDR1 and CDR2: DFQATT, SNEGSKA (reference sequence). The CDR3 DNA reads TGCAGTGCTAGCTGGGAAGATGGCTCCGATACGCAGTATTTT. Amino acid sequence: CSASWEDGSDTQYF.

This clonotype was seen a few times. The rearrangement links TRBV20-1 to TRBJ1-1, with D maybe TRBD1 (5 bases). The length of the CDR3 is 11 residues. V was trimmed by 1 base and J by 12 bases, leaving 12 bases between them. Germline values: CDR1 DFQATT, CDR2 SNEGSKA (reference sequence). CDR3 protein: CSARVGGTTFF. The CDR3, as DNA: TGCAGTGCTAGAGTGGGGGGAACGACTTTCTTT.

This chain connects TRBV20-1 to TRBJ1-1, with unresolved D. Germline V lookup: CDR1 DFQATT, CDR2 SNEGSKA (reference sequence). Trimming took 5 bases from V and 1 from J, leaving 14 bases between them. This CDR3 contains 14 residues. This chain's CDR3 is CSAQVGGRNTEAFF. The CDR3 nucleotides are TGCAGTGCTCAGGTCGGAGGGAGGAACACTGAAGCTTTCTTT.

This clonotype was seen a single time. At one end, the junction sequence differs from germline, possibly due to a read error. V and J are TRBV12-3 or TRBV12-4 and TRBJ2-3, with TRBD2 matching 8 bases. The CDR3 loop spans 17 amino acids. The CDR3 region has the DNA TGTGCCAGCAGTTTAGGCCCGGGACTAGGCAGAGCAGATGCGCAGTATTTT. Its protein product is CASSLGPGLGRADAQYF.

V is TRBV6-5 and J is TRBJ2-3; TRBD2 matches at 8 bases. The CDR3 is 16 residues long. Germline V gene lookup returns CDR1 MNHEY and CDR2 SVGAGI. V lost 0 bases and J lost 1; bases outside the gene matches: 3. The CDR3 DNA is TGTGCCAGCAGTTACTCCGGGCGGGGGGGCACAGATACGCAGTATTTT. As protein: CASSYSGRGGTDTQYF.

V is TRBV28 and J is TRBJ2-7, with D tentatively TRBD2 (5 bases). The CDR3 length is 16 residues. Germline CDR1 reads MDHEN; CDR2 reads SYDVKM. V was pared by 3 bases and J by 0 bases, with 15 bases between. CDR3 nucleotides: TGTGCCAGCAGTTTGGGGTGGGGAGAGTTCTCCTACGAGCAGTACTTC. Encoded protein: CASSLGWGEFSYEQYF.

The chain recombines TRBV7-2 with TRBJ1-1, with D possibly matching TRBD1 (5 bases). Germline-derived CDR1 and CDR2 are SGHTA and FQGNSA. Between the trimmed V and J ends, which lost 5 bases and 1 base, there was a span of 11 bases. The length of the CDR3 is 14 residues. This chain's CDR3 is CASSPKGPNTEAFF. Here the CDR3 DNA reads TGTGCCAGCAGCCCCAAGGGACCGAACACTGAAGCTTTCTTT. The complete variable domain, with remaining parts taken from reference TRBV7-2 and TRBJ1-1, reads GAGVSQSPSNKVTEKGKDVELRCDPISGHTALYWYRQSLGQGLEFLIYFQGNSAPDKSGLPSDRFSAERTGGSVSTLTIQRTQQEDSAVYLCASSPKGPNTEAFFGQGTRLTVV.

This clonotype was counted ten times or more. The rearrangement uses TRBV5-4 and TRBJ2-3; TRBD1 matches 8 bases. Germline-derived CDR1 and CDR2 are SGHNT and YYREEE (reference sequence). The CDR3 runs 13 residues. Unmatched junction bases numbered 2, after V lost 3 bases and J lost 5 bases. The CDR3 here is CASSSTGEDTQYF. The DNA of the CDR3 is TGTGCCAGCAGCTCGACAGGGGAAGATACGCAGTATTTT.

This clonotype has just a few counts. This rearrangement joins TRBV7-2 to TRBJ2-1; D might be TRBD1 (6 bases). The ends were cut back, 5 bases at V and 6 bases at J, with 17 bases in the middle. This CDR3 spans 15 amino acids. The germline V gene has CDR1 SGHTA and CDR2 FQGNSA. The CDR3 DNA sequence: TGTGCCAGCAGCCCCTCCTTTGACAGGTTCAATGAGCAGTTCTTC. Translating it yields CASSPSFDRFNEQFF.

This clonotype was counted between two and nine times. V and J are TRBV20-1 and TRBJ1-2; D not resolved. Germline V gene data show CDR1 as DFQATT and CDR2 as SNEGSKA (reference sequence). The V gene lost 1 base and the J gene lost 0 bases, with 9 bases spanning the gap. The CDR3 is 14 amino acids. This CDR3 is CSARASGSNYGYTF. DNA for the CDR3: TGCAGTGCTAGAGCTTCGGGATCTAACTATGGCTACACCTTC.